These 13 T cell receptor beta chains share one sample of origin, sequenced in a study of blood T cell repertoires in COVID-19. TCRdb's table, derived via immunoSEQ multiplex PCR, lists solely in-frame clones and lacks some. The sample lists approximately 290,000 clones, around 89% occurring once. The sequencing sample was made of peripheral blood. Every receptor here comes from a man under 40 with acute or convalescent COVID-19.

This chain links TRBV9 with TRBJ1-6; no firm D call. The V gene's germline CDR1 is SGDLS and CDR2 YYNGEE. V lost 0 bases to trimming and J lost 9 bases, with 13 bases between them. The CDR3 spans 15 residues. The CDR3: CASSVDPNRGSPLHF. The CDR3 DNA reads TGTGCCAGCAGCGTAGACCCCAACCGGGGTTCACCCCTCCACTTT.

A single count supports this clone. The chain uses TRBV4-1 and TRBJ2-1, with 15 bases lining up with TRBD2. V lost 1 base to trimming and J lost 5 bases; unmatched junction nucleotides: 15. The CDR3 is 21 residues long. Per germline, CDR1 MGHRA and CDR2 YSYEKL. CDR3 in DNA: TGCGCCAGCAGCCAAGCCCCGGGGACTAGCGGGGGGCCCACCCGCCACAATGAGCAGTTCTTC. Translating gives CASSQAPGTSGGPTRHNEQFF.

There are a few counts of this clone. The genes are TRBV9 and TRBJ1-1, with unresolved D. Germline values: CDR1 SGDLS, CDR2 YYNGEE. This CDR3 is 14 amino acids long. Trimming removed 6 bases from V and 3 bases from J, with 15 bases in between. The CDR3 loop reads CASTLIDRDTEAFF. The CDR3 DNA is TGTGCCAGCACTTTAATAGACCGGGACACTGAAGCTTTCTTT.

The gene calls are TRBV5-1 and TRBJ2-5; tentatively, D is TRBD1 (6 bases). Germline CDR1 is SGHRS and CDR2 is YFSETQ. V lost 2 bases and J 5 bases, leaving 13 bases between the germline ends. The CDR3 is made up of 14 amino acids. The CDR3 bases are TGCGCCAGCAGCTTACTCAGGGGCGCGGAGACCCAGTACTTC. Amino acids: CASSLLRGAETQYF.

V is TRBV12-5 and J is TRBJ1-1; TRBD1 aligns across 9 bases. CDR1 is LGHNT and CDR2 is FRNRAP in the germline V gene. This CDR3 comprises 15 residues. Trimming at V came to 7 bases and at J to 4 bases, leaving 10 bases not matched to a gene. This CDR3 reads CASVPNRDRATEAFF. The DNA of the CDR3 is TGTGCTAGTGTCCCGAACCGGGACAGGGCCACTGAAGCTTTCTTT. The whole variable domain, filled in from reference TRBV12-5 and TRBJ1-1, reads DARVTQTPRHKVTEMGQEVTMRCQPILGHNTVFWYRQTMMQGLELLAYFRNRAPLDDSGMPKDRFSAEMPDATLATLKIQPSEPRDSAVYFCASVPNRDRATEAFFGQGTRLTVV.

The chain carries TRBV6-5 and TRBJ2-2; 9 bases align to TRBD1. V shed 6 bases and J 7 bases; nucleotides not matched to a gene: 6. This CDR3 is 14 amino acids long. The V gene's germline CDR1 is MNHEY and CDR2 SVGAGI. The chain's CDR3 is CASSRDRVIGELFF. The CDR3 DNA reads TGTGCCAGCAGCCGGGACAGGGTAATCGGGGAGCTGTTTTTT.

CDR3 amino acids: CASSYRQGVNYGYTF. CDR3 nucleotide sequence: TGTGCCAGCAGCTACCGACAGGGGGTTAACTATGGCTACACCTTC. The V call is TRBV14, the J call TRBJ1-2; 9 nucleotides match TRBD1. Germline CDR1 and CDR2: SGHDN and FVKESK. The CDR3 sequence is 15 residues long. Germline trimming cut 5 bases from V and 1 base from J; bases unmatched to any gene: 5.

The chain is built from TRBV18 and TRBJ2-5; the D gene is possibly TRBD1 (6 bases). This CDR3 contains 15 residues. The V and J ends lost 3 bases and 5 bases respectively, with 16 bases between them. Per germline, CDR1 KGHSH and CDR2 LQKENI. CDR3 sequence (DNA): TGTGCCAGCTCACCCTTGGGACAAGAAGGGGAGACCCAGTACTTC. Its protein product is CASSPLGQEGETQYF.

This chain joins TRBV12-5 and TRBJ2-3, with a weak D call TRBD2 (5 bases). This CDR3 is 14 amino acids long. V was shortened by 7 bases and J by 5 bases, with 16 bases between the two germline ends. Germline assignment: CDR1 LGHNT and CDR2 FRNRAP. In DNA form, the CDR3 reads TGTGCTAGTGCCCCCCCCGGGATGGGAGATACGCAGTATTTT. It translates to CASAPPGMGDTQYF.

The chain uses TRBV30 and TRBJ1-1; D is unresolved. V shed 2 bases and J shed 5 bases, with 9 bases lying between them. The V gene's germline CDR1 is GTSNPN and CDR2 SVGIG (reference sequence). There are 12 residues in the CDR3. DNA of the CDR3: TGTGCCTGGAGTCCCCCCCGGACTGAAGCTTTCTTT. Its translation: CAWSPPRTEAFF.

In its sample, this clone was seen a few times. The J gene is TRBJ1-2, the V gene TRBV18, with a weak D call TRBD1 (6 bases). In germline, CDR1 is KGHSH, CDR2 LQKENI. Trimming took off 2 bases at V and 6 bases at J, with 10 bases between the two ends. This CDR3 spans 13 amino acids. CDR3 coding DNA: TGTGCCAGCTCACCAAGGTCAGGGGATGGCTACACCTTC. It codes for CASSPRSGDGYTF.

The rearrangement joins TRBV27 to TRBJ2-2, with 10 positions matching TRBD1. Germline lookup yields CDR1 MNHEY and CDR2 SMNVEV (reference sequence). V gave up 6 bases and J gave up 2 bases; unmatched junction bases: 3. The CDR3 is 15 residues long. The CDR3 sequence is CASSDRGLNTGELFF. The CDR3 DNA follows: TGTGCCAGCAGCGACAGGGGGCTCAACACCGGGGAGCTGTTTTTT.

V gene TRBV28 combines with J gene TRBJ1-3; possibly TRBD1 for D (6 bases). The CDR3 consists of 14 residues. Germline V CDR1 and CDR2: MDHEN, SYDVKM. Trimming took off 4 bases at V and 2 bases at J, with 9 bases between the two ends. The DNA of the CDR3 is TGTGCCAGCAGTTCGGGGGGCCCTGGAAACACCATATATTTT. It codes for CASSSGGPGNTIYF. Supplemented by reference TRBV28 and TRBJ1-3, the full variable domain reads DVKVTQSSRYLVKRTGEKVFLECVQDMDHENMFWYRQDPGLGLRLIYFSYDVKMKEKGDIPEGYSVSREKKERFSLILESASTNQTSMYLCASSSGGPGNTIYFGEGSWLTVV.